What follows are 20 T cell receptor beta chains derived from one specimen sequenced in a study of monozygotic twins with inflammatory bowel disease. TCRdb reprocessed the 5' RACE reads and stores each CDR3 protein as one record, lacking DNA. Here the sample table reports tens of thousands of distinct CDR3 sequences. The specimen sequenced was blood. The receptors here all came from a human donor with ulcerative colitis or Crohn's disease, or a healthy co-twin of an affected twin (not recorded which).

CDR3 protein: CASSSIGSYEQYF. V usage is TRBV27 and J usage is TRBJ2-7. This CDR3 has 13 amino acids. Germline V gives CDR1 MNHEY, CDR2 SMNVEV (reference sequence).

The chain carries TRBV5-1 and TRBJ2-2; TCRdb's D call, TRBD1, is unchecked because there is no DNA. The length of the CDR3 is 15 residues. In germline, CDR1 is SGHRS, CDR2 YFSETQ. This CDR3 is CASTQDRAAIGELFF.

The chain recombines TRBV5-1 with TRBJ2-7; TCRdb designates TRBD1, a call that cannot be tested without DNA. Germline V gene sequence: CDR1 SGHRS, CDR2 YFSETQ. The CDR3 totals 12 residues. CDR3 in amino acids: CASSSGLSEQYF.

V is TRBV10-3 and J is TRBJ1-1; TCRdb lists TRBD1, though no DNA is available to test this call. Germline V lookup: CDR1 ENHRY, CDR2 SYGVKD. This CDR3 region has 12 residues. CDR3 protein: CAISAGDTEAFF.

The chain links TRBV20-1 to TRBJ2-2; TCRdb's D gene call, TRBD1, goes unchecked for lack of DNA. Per the germline V gene, CDR1 is DFQATT and CDR2 is SNEGSKA (reference sequence). The CDR3 extends over 16 amino acids. The CDR3 reads CSARDQRGAGTGELFF.

This chain joins TRBV7-9 and TRBJ2-7; TCRdb's D gene call, TRBD2, goes unchecked for lack of DNA. Germline V gene lookup returns CDR1 SEHNR and CDR2 FQNEAQ (reference sequence). The CDR3 totals 12 residues. The chain's CDR3 is CASTGPDYEQYF.

V is TRBV27 and J is TRBJ2-3; TCRdb's assignment of TRBD1 cannot be checked, as there is no DNA. The CDR3 runs to 14 residues. CDR1 and CDR2 from the germline V gene are MNHEY and SMNVEV (reference sequence). The CDR3 here is CASSLVVAGVTQYF.

The gene calls are TRBV6-1 and TRBJ1-1; as DNA is missing, the TRBD1 call by TCRdb cannot be tested. The length of the CDR3 is 15 residues. Looked up from germline, CDR1 is MNHNS and CDR2 is SASEGT. The CDR3 here is CASRRTGGWNTEAFF.

The chain carries TRBV5-1 and TRBJ2-3; TCRdb outputs TRBD2, but without DNA this stays unchecked. Per the germline V gene, CDR1 is SGHRS and CDR2 is YFSETQ. The CDR3 length is 15 residues. The CDR3 loop is CASSRDSLGTSTQYF.

The CDR3 loop is CASSRGTDSANTGELFF. This sequence joins TRBV12-3 or TRBV12-4 and TRBJ2-2; the D call from TCRdb, TRBD1, cannot be confirmed without DNA. This CDR3 comprises 17 residues.

The V and J genes are TRBV28 and TRBJ1-1; TCRdb outputs TRBD1, but without DNA this stays unchecked. CDR1 MDHEN and CDR2 SYDVKM come from the germline V gene. The CDR3 spans 13 residues. CDR3 region: CASSTRAAAAAFF. Complete variable domain (other parts from reference TRBV28 and TRBJ1-1): DVKVTQSSRYLVKRTGEKVFLECVQDMDHENMFWYRQDPGLGLRLIYFSYDVKMKEKGDIPEGYSVSREKKERFSLILESASTNQTSMYLCASSTRAAAAAFFGQGTRLTVV.

The J gene is TRBJ1-2, the V gene TRBV2; the D call of TRBD1 rests on TCRdb alone, since no DNA is present to check it. From germline, CDR1 is SNHLY and CDR2 FYNNEI. The CDR3 totals 13 residues. CDR3 region: CASSGQGMFGYTF. Full variable domain (rest looked up from reference TRBV2 and TRBJ1-2): EPEVTQTPSHQVTQMGQEVILRCVPISNHLYFYWYRQILGQKVEFLVSFYNNEISEKSEIFDDQFSVERPDGSNFTLKIRSTKLEDSAMYFCASSGQGMFGYTFGSGTRLTVV.

The rearrangement joins TRBV5-1 to TRBJ2-1; the TCRdb D gene call, TRBD2, has no DNA to confirm it. Per the germline V gene, CDR1 is SGHRS and CDR2 is YFSETQ. The CDR3 runs to 13 residues. CDR3 amino acids: CASSSVRENEQFF.

The chain recombines TRBV6-6 with TRBJ2-7. The CDR3 has 13 amino acids. Germline values: CDR1 MNHNY, CDR2 SVGAGI (reference sequence). The CDR3 loop is CASSYTEPYEQYF.

J is TRBJ2-7 and V is TRBV5-6; without DNA, the TCRdb call of TRBD1 cannot be checked. CDR3 length: 15 residues. Germline assignment: CDR1 SGHDT and CDR2 YYEEEE. This CDR3 reads CASSLGIKQGYEQYF.

V usage is TRBV28 and J usage is TRBJ1-5; with no DNA, the TCRdb D assignment of TRBD1 cannot be verified. The germline CDR1 and CDR2 sequences are MDHEN and SYDVKM. The CDR3 length is 16 residues. CDR3 amino acids: CASNQGMGTGSRPQHF.

The chain couples TRBV24-1 to TRBJ2-1; lacking DNA, the TRBD2 call made by TCRdb goes unchecked. CDR3 size: 16 residues. Germline values: CDR1 KGHDR, CDR2 SFDVKD. The CDR3 here is CATSDYLPSSYNEQFF.

The J gene is TRBJ2-3, the V gene TRBV28; with no DNA, the TCRdb D assignment of TRBD1 cannot be verified. Germline values: CDR1 MDHEN, CDR2 SYDVKM. CDR3 length: 15 amino acids. CDR3 sequence: CASSQGQGVKDTQYF.

The rearrangement links TRBV3-1 to TRBJ1-2. This CDR3 contains 13 residues. The germline V gene encodes CDR1 LGHDT and CDR2 YNNKEL (reference sequence). This CDR3 reads CASSQTGGSGYTF. The full variable domain, its missing parts supplied by reference TRBV3-1 and TRBJ1-2, is DTAVSQTPKYLVTQMGNDKSIKCEQNLGHDTMYWYKQDSKKFLKIMFSYNNKELIINETVPNRFSPKSPDKAHLNLHINSLELGDSAVYFCASSQTGGSGYTFGSGTRLTVV.

This chain links TRBV7-8 with TRBJ2-1. This CDR3 is built from 12 residues. In germline, CDR1 is SGHVS, CDR2 FQNEAQ. This CDR3 is CASSRSYNEQFF.